This TCR beta chain appears in the sequencing data of a study of blood T cell repertoires in COVID-19. Sequencing used immunoSEQ multiplex PCR; TCRdb keeps in-frame clones, though not all of them. The table lists roughly 500,000 clones, 70% to 90% of them singletons, with over 1.5% in the top ten. Germline CDR1 SGHDN, CDR2 FVKESK. Trimming cost V 4 bases and J 4 bases, with 16 bases left between them. The CDR3 is 15 residues long. This clone is a singleton in its sample. Sequenced: PBMCs or T cells enriched from blood (not recorded which). The V call is TRBV14, the J call TRBJ1-1; TRBD1 might be the D (5 bases). The TCR was taken from a woman in her 40s who had recovered from COVID-19. The DNA of the CDR3 is TGTGCCAGCAGCCGGTTTCGAGGGGAGGGCACTGAAGCTTTCTTT. It codes for CASSRFRGEGTEAFF.